These 9 T cell receptor beta chains came from one sample sequenced in a study of post-analysis software for immune sequencing data. General study findings and limits: Controls had lower frequencies than patients of about 5 TRBV segments, which included TRBV5-6, TRBV5-1 and TRBV20-1.

The antigens of these receptors remain unknown. Unique molecular identifiers featured in each of the TCR beta cDNA libraries. MiXCR, run by TCRdb on the PCR reads, gives a single entry per CDR3 protein. The sample includes 750,000 to 950,000 distinct CDR3 sequences, 46% of them seen just once. Sample: blood. These receptor sequences come from a girl between 5 and 17 years old with multiple sclerosis.

This clonotype has a handful of counts. The chain joins TRBV5-1 to TRBJ2-5, with TRBD2 matching over 16 bases. CDR1 and CDR2 (germline): SGHRS, YFSETQ. This CDR3 is 17 amino acids long. Trimming at V came to 4 bases and at J to 4 bases, leaving 7 bases not matched to a gene. In DNA form, the CDR3 reads TGCGCCAGCAGCCCGGGACTAGCGGGAGGGCCTGGAGAGACCCAGTACTTC. Translation gives CASSPGLAGGPGETQYF.

The J gene is TRBJ1-2, the V gene TRBV6-6; D is unclear. CDR3 size: 14 residues. V gave up 0 bases and J gave up 3 bases, with 8 bases separating them. The germline V gene has CDR1 MNHNY and CDR2 SVGAGI (reference sequence). The CDR3 DNA is TGTGCCAGCAGTTACTCGCTGTCGGACTATGGCTACACCTTC. This codes for CASSYSLSDYGYTF.

A few counts support this clonotype. Relative to the germline gene, one junction end is altered; a read error may explain this. The genes are TRBV6-1 and TRBJ1-1, with TRBD1 identical over 7 bases. In germline, CDR1 is MNHNS, CDR2 SASEGT. This CDR3 contains 15 residues. CDR3 coding DNA: TGTGCCGGCAGTGAGGGGGCAGGGCGGAACACTGAAGCTTTCTTT. It codes for CAGSEGAGRNTEAFF.

The CDR3 loop is CASSPYASGDYEQYF. The CDR3 nucleotides read TGTGCCAGCAGCCCATACGCTAGCGGGGATTACGAGCAGTACTTC. The chain couples TRBV7-2 to TRBJ2-5, with 9 bases that match TRBD2. The better agreement between TRBJ2-7 and the DNA end casts doubt on the J call. Looked up from germline, CDR1 is SGHTA and CDR2 is FQGNSA. This CDR3 region has 15 residues.

CDR3 sequence reads: CASSLAHLLAGGSYEQYF. CDR3 coding DNA: TGTGCCAGCAGCTTAGCCCACTTACTAGCGGGAGGGAGCTACGAGCAGTACTTC. The chain is built from TRBV7-2 and TRBJ2-7; 13 nucleotides align to TRBD2. CDR3 length: 18 amino acids. Germline V gene lookup returns CDR1 SGHTA and CDR2 FQGNSA. V was clipped by 0 bases and J by 3 bases; unmatched bases: 8.

The chain combines TRBV7-3 with TRBJ1-6, with a tentative D call TRBD1 (5 bases). The CDR3 is 15 residues long. Trimming removed 0 bases at V and 9 bases at J, with 12 bases between. CDR1 is SGHTA, CDR2 FQGTGA, per germline. The CDR3 protein is CASSLTHRLGSPLHF. The CDR3 DNA is TGTGCCAGCAGCTTAACGCACAGGCTCGGTTCACCCCTCCACTTT.

This rearrangement joins TRBV20-1 to TRBJ1-4, with a possible D match to TRBD1 (6 bases). Germline-derived CDR1 and CDR2 are DFQATT and SNEGSKA (reference sequence). The CDR3 has 13 residues. V was pared by 6 bases and J by 7 bases, with 15 bases between. The CDR3 DNA follows: TGCAGTGCGCGAACAGGGAGTGGTGAAAAACTGTTTTTT. Its translation: CSARTGSGEKLFF.

This clonotype has more than one count but fewer than ten. The J gene is TRBJ1-1, the V gene TRBV29-1; D gene uncertain. V lost 3 bases and J 11 bases, leaving 16 bases between the germline ends. The germline V gene encodes CDR1 SQVTM and CDR2 ANQGSEA. The CDR3 sequence is 12 residues long. The CDR3 nucleotides read TGCAGCGTTGAGGTAGGAGGGCGCCTTGCTTTCTTT. This codes for CSVEVGGRLAFF.

The chain carries TRBV9 and TRBJ2-1; D might be TRBD2 (5 bases). Germline CDR1 SGDLS, CDR2 YYNGEE. The germline V and J ends were trimmed by 4 bases and 8 bases, with 19 bases remaining between them. The CDR3 covers 15 residues. The CDR3 region has the DNA TGTGCCAGCAGCTCCTCGAAAACTAGTGGGGATGAGCAGTTCTTC. Its protein product is CASSSSKTSGDEQFF. The variable domain in full, completed from reference TRBV9 and TRBJ2-1, reads DSGVTQTPKHLITATGQRVTLRCSPRSGDLSVYWYQQSLDQGLQFLIQYYNGEERAKGNILERFSAQQFPDLHSELNLSSLELGDSALYFCASSSSKTSGDEQFFGPGTRLTVL.